One and the same sample provided the 21 T cell receptor beta chains below, sequenced in a study of blood T cell repertoires in COVID-19. Repertoires were generated with immunoSEQ multiplex PCR, while TCRdb's copy carries only in-frame clones and drops some. The sample includes under 60,000 clones, 90% of them seen just once. The sequenced material came from peripheral blood. All receptors come from a middle-aged man with acute or convalescent COVID-19.

CDR3 nucleotide sequence: TGTGCCAGCAGCTCCGGGACTCCACAAGAGACCCAGTACTTC. This encodes CASSSGTPQETQYF. V is TRBV5-4 and J is TRBJ2-5, with D tentatively TRBD2 (6 bases). The CDR3 has 14 amino acids. Trimming stripped 3 bases from V and 2 bases from J, with 11 bases between. The germline gives CDR1 SGHNT, CDR2 YYREEE (reference sequence).

This clone was counted a few times. This rearrangement joins TRBV5-4 to TRBJ2-7; TRBD2 aligns across 15 bases. CDR3 size: 15 residues. The trim removed 4 bases at V and 6 bases at J, leaving 5 bases unmatched. From germline, CDR1 is SGHNT and CDR2 YYREEE (reference sequence). The CDR3 protein is CASSKGLAGGTEQYF. In DNA form, the CDR3 reads TGTGCCAGCAGCAAGGGACTAGCGGGAGGTACCGAGCAGTACTTC.

This chain joins TRBV7-9 and TRBJ2-7; 10 nucleotides align to TRBD1. This CDR3 has 14 amino acids. Germline lookup yields CDR1 SEHNR and CDR2 FQNEAQ (reference sequence). V lost 5 bases, J lost 4 bases, and 5 bases stayed unmatched. CDR3 nucleotides: TGTGCCAGCAGCAGGGACAGGGGAATTTACGAGCAGTACTTC. This translates into CASSRDRGIYEQYF.

CDR3 amino acids: CASSPRGSGIPSEQFF. The CDR3 DNA reads as TGTGCCAGCAGCCCCCGGGGAAGCGGGATCCCCAGTGAGCAGTTCTTC. The chain combines TRBV14 with TRBJ2-1; 7 positions agree with TRBD2. Unmatched junction bases numbered 15, after V lost 4 bases and J lost 9 bases. Germline CDR1 is SGHDN and CDR2 is FVKESK. The CDR3 has 16 residues.

The rearrangement joins TRBV7-9 to TRBJ1-1; D not resolved. In germline, CDR1 is SEHNR, CDR2 FQNEAQ (reference sequence). The CDR3 extends over 13 amino acids. Trimming pared 0 bases from V and 4 bases from J, leaving 6 bases between. The CDR3, as DNA: TGTGCCAGCAGCTTAGCTGAACTCACTGAAGCTTTCTTT. Translation gives CASSLAELTEAFF.

V and J are TRBV20-1 and TRBJ2-1; tentative D call: TRBD1 (5 bases). The germline V gene has CDR1 DFQATT and CDR2 SNEGSKA (reference sequence). The CDR3 spans 11 residues. The CDR3 is CTQTIGDEQFF. CDR3 nucleotides: TGCACTCAAACTATAGGGGATGAGCAGTTCTTC.

The chain is built from TRBV20-1 and TRBJ2-1; D might be TRBD2 (5 bases). Germline CDR1 reads DFQATT; CDR2 reads SNEGSKA (reference sequence). This CDR3 is built from 10 residues. The CDR3 region is CALLGNEQFF. In DNA form, the CDR3 reads TGCGCGCTACTAGGTAATGAGCAGTTCTTC.

This clone was seen a single time. In DNA form, the CDR3 reads TGTGCCAGCAGCTTTTTGAGTAATGAAAAACTGTTTTTT. Amino acids: CASSFLSNEKLFF. The chain has TRBV5-6 and TRBJ1-4; no reliable D call. CDR3 size: 13 residues. V was pared by 2 bases and J by 4 bases, with 6 bases between. Germline V lookup: CDR1 SGHDT, CDR2 YYEEEE.

This chain connects TRBV6-5 to TRBJ2-1; D call uncertain. Germline V lookup: CDR1 MNHEY, CDR2 SVGAGI. Trimming removed 6 bases from V and 10 bases from J, with 13 bases in between. This CDR3 has 12 amino acids. The DNA for the CDR3 is TGTGCCAGCAGGTCCTTAGGAGTCGAGCAGTTCTTC. Translating gives CASRSLGVEQFF.

V and J are TRBV30 and TRBJ1-1; D uncertain. The CDR3 has 11 residues. CDR1 and CDR2 (germline): GTSNPN, SVGIG (reference sequence). Trimming shortened V by 3 bases and J by 4 bases, and 6 bases separated the two germline ends. The CDR3 sequence is CAWSWSTEAFF. The CDR3 nucleotides read TGTGCCTGGAGCTGGAGCACTGAAGCTTTCTTT.

The J gene is TRBJ2-7, the V gene TRBV18; 9 nucleotides line up with TRBD1. This CDR3 spans 17 amino acids. Germline lookup yields CDR1 KGHSH and CDR2 LQKENI. V gave up 2 bases and J gave up 5 bases; unmatched junction bases: 13. CDR3 amino acids: CASSPDNPRDRAHEQYF. The DNA for the CDR3 is TGTGCCAGCTCACCAGATAACCCCCGGGACAGGGCCCACGAGCAGTACTTC.

This clone was seen once. V and J are TRBV5-1 and TRBJ1-5, with TRBD1 matching over 8 bases. V trimming: 2 bases; J trimming: 6 bases; junction bases outside the gene matches: 4. Germline V lookup: CDR1 SGHRS, CDR2 YFSETQ. The CDR3 length is 14 residues. CDR3 nucleotide sequence: TGCGCCAGCAGCTTACAGGGGGGAGGTCAGCCCCAGCATTTT. Amino acid sequence: CASSLQGGGQPQHF.

The rearrangement joins TRBV7-9 to TRBJ2-7; TRBD1 matches at 7 bases. The CDR3 covers 12 residues. In germline, CDR1 is SEHNR, CDR2 FQNEAQ (reference sequence). Trimming removed 2 bases from V and 6 bases from J; junction bases left unmatched: 1. The CDR3 loop is CASSLSGGEQYF. In DNA form, the CDR3 reads TGTGCCAGCAGCTTATCAGGGGGCGAGCAGTACTTC.

The V and J genes are TRBV27 and TRBJ1-1; D gene ambiguous. The germline V gene has CDR1 MNHEY and CDR2 SMNVEV (reference sequence). The CDR3 consists of 15 residues. Trimming removed 3 bases at V and 1 base at J, with 12 bases between. CDR3 bases: TGTGCCAGCAGTTTGGGCCGCGGAGGGAACACTGAAGCTTTCTTT. Protein sequence: CASSLGRGGNTEAFF.

In its sample, this clone was seen once. This chain links TRBV5-4 with TRBJ2-3; no firm D call. Germline V gene lookup returns CDR1 SGHNT and CDR2 YYREEE (reference sequence). Trimming cost V 1 base and J 5 bases, with 11 bases left between them. The CDR3 has 14 amino acids. The CDR3, as DNA: TGTGCCAGCAGCTTGTGGGCCCGCAGAGATACGCAGTATTTT. This codes for CASSLWARRDTQYF.

This clone turned up a few times. V and J are TRBV5-1 and TRBJ2-5; 12 bases fit TRBD2. Germline lookup yields CDR1 SGHRS and CDR2 YFSETQ. The CDR3 consists of 16 residues. Trimming took 1 base from V and 0 from J; bases not matched to a gene: 1. CDR3: CASSLWTSGDQETQYF. The CDR3 DNA reads TGCGCCAGCAGCTTGTGGACTAGCGGGGACCAAGAGACCCAGTACTTC. Looking up the rest from reference TRBV5-1 and TRBJ2-5 gives the full variable domain: KAGVTQTPRYLIKTRGQQVTLSCSPISGHRSVSWYQQTPGQGLQFLFEYFSETQRNKGNFPGRFSGRQFSNSRSEMNVSTLELGDSALYLCASSLWTSGDQETQYFGPGTRLLVL.

The chain couples TRBV19 to TRBJ2-3; TRBD1 matches 10 bases. Germline V gene sequence: CDR1 LNHDA, CDR2 SQIVND (reference sequence). The CDR3 is 16 amino acids. V lost 5 bases, J lost 3 bases, and 8 bases stayed unmatched. The chain's CDR3 is CASSSLDRGYTDTQYF. The CDR3 DNA sequence: TGTGCCAGTAGTTCCCTGGACAGGGGGTATACAGATACGCAGTATTTT.

The chain combines TRBV2 with TRBJ2-1, with D possibly being TRBD2 (6 bases). V was shortened by 4 bases and J by 8 bases, with 15 bases between the two germline ends. The CDR3 consists of 14 residues. The germline gives CDR1 SNHLY, CDR2 FYNNEI. The CDR3 is CASSVLTGSDEQFF. Here the CDR3 DNA reads TGTGCCAGCAGTGTTCTGACCGGGAGCGATGAGCAGTTCTTC.

This chain's CDR3 is CAWSVQYPASGRETQYF. CDR3 bases: TGTGCCTGGAGTGTACAATACCCGGCTAGCGGGCGGGAGACCCAGTACTTC. The rearrangement joins TRBV30 to TRBJ2-5; 8 bases are shared with TRBD2. J gave up 5 bases and V 0 bases, and 14 bases lay outside the gene matches. This CDR3 is 17 amino acids long. The germline V gene encodes CDR1 GTSNPN and CDR2 SVGIG (reference sequence).

This sequence joins TRBV10-3 and TRBJ2-7; the match to TRBD1 covers 9 bases. Germline assignment: CDR1 ENHRY and CDR2 SYGVKD. V shed 5 bases, J shed 1 base, and the junction held 9 bases outside the gene matches. CDR3 length: 16 residues. CDR3 sequence reads: CAISPRTGGASYEQYF. Here the CDR3 DNA reads TGTGCCATCAGTCCGCGTACAGGGGGCGCTTCCTACGAGCAGTACTTC.

V gene TRBV9 combines with J gene TRBJ1-1; D is uncertain. Germline V gene sequence: CDR1 SGDLS, CDR2 YYNGEE. This CDR3 has 16 residues. V lost 4 bases to trimming and J lost 1 base, with 17 bases between them. The CDR3 DNA is TGTGCCAGCAGCTCCAGACAAGAAGAACCGAACACTGAAGCTTTCTTT. This sequence encodes CASSSRQEEPNTEAFF. Variable domain in full (rest from reference TRBV9 and TRBJ1-1): DSGVTQTPKHLITATGQRVTLRCSPRSGDLSVYWYQQSLDQGLQFLIQYYNGEERAKGNILERFSAQQFPDLHSELNLSSLELGDSALYFCASSSRQEEPNTEAFFGQGTRLTVV.